Sequencing of this TCR beta chain was carried out in a study of cytomegalovirus exposure and HLA in healthy donors. The length of the CDR3 is 14 residues. Germline CDR1 and CDR2: MNHEY and SVGAGI. V lost 8 bases to trimming and J lost 3 bases; unmatched junction nucleotides: 6. Libraries were prepared by immunoSEQ multiplex PCR; TCRdb keeps only in-frame clonotypes and omits some of them. The sample consists of around 250,000 clones, nearly 90% of them appearing once. This sequence originates from a woman under 30 in good health and CMV-seronegative. The rearrangement uses TRBV6-5 and TRBJ2-2, with 7 bases aligning to TRBD1. Sequencing used PBMCs. CDR3 DNA sequence: TGTGCCAGCCGACAGGGCCCCGACACCGGGGAGCTGTTTTTT. Amino acids: CASRQGPDTGELFF.